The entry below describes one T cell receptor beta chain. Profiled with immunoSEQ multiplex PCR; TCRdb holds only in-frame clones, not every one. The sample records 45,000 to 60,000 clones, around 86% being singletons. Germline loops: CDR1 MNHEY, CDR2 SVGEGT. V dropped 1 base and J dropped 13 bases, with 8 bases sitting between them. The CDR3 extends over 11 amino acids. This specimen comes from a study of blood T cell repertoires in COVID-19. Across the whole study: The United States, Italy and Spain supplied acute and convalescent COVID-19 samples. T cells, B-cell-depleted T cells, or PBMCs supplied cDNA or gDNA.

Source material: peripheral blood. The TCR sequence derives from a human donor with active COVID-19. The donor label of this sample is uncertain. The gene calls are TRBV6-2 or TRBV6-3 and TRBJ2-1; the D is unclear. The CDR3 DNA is TGTGCCAGCAGTTACTACTTTGAACAGTTCTTC. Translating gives CASSYYFEQFF.